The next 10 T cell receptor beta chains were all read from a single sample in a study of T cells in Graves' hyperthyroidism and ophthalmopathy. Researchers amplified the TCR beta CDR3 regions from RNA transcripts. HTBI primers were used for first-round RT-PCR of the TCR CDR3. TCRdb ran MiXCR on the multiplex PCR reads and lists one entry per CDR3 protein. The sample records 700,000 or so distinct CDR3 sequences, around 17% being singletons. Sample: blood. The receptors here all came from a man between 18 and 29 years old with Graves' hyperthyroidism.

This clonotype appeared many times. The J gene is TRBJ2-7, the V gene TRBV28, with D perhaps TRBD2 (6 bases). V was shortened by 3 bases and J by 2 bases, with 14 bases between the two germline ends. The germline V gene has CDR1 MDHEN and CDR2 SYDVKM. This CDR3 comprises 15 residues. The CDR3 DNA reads TGTGCCAGCAGTTTTGGGCTAGCGCGCACCTACGAGCAGTACTTC. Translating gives CASSFGLARTYEQYF.

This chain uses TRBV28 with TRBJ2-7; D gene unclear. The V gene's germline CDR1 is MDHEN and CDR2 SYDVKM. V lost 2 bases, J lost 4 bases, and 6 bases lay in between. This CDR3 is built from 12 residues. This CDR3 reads CASSLQLYEQYF. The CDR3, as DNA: TGTGCCAGCAGTTTACAGCTGTACGAGCAGTACTTC.

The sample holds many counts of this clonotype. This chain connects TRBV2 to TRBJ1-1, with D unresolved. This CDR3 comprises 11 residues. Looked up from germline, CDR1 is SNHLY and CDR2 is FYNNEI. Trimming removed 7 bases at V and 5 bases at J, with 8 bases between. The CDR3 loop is CASTQWTEAFF. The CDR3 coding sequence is TGTGCCAGCACCCAGTGGACTGAAGCTTTCTTT.

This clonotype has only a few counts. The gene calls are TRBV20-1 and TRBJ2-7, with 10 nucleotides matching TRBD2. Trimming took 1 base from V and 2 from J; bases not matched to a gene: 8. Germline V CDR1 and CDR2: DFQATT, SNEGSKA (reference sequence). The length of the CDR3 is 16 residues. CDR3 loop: CSARGSSGRAAYEQYF. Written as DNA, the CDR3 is TGCAGTGCTAGAGGCTCAAGCGGGAGGGCCGCCTACGAGCAGTACTTC.

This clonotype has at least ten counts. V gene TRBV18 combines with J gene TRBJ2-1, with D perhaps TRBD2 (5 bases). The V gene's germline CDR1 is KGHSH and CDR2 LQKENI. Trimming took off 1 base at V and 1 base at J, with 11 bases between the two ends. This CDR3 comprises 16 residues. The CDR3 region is CASSPRASTSYNEQFF. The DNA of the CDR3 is TGTGCCAGCTCACCACGGGCTAGCACGTCCTACAATGAGCAGTTCTTC.

This chain's CDR3 is CSARDGGLTFDQPQHF. The CDR3 DNA reads as TGCAGTGCTAGAGATGGGGGCCTGACCTTTGACCAGCCCCAGCATTTT. V usage is TRBV20-1 and J usage is TRBJ1-5; a weak D match, TRBD1 (6 bases). This CDR3 comprises 16 residues. CDR1 and CDR2 (germline): DFQATT, SNEGSKA (reference sequence). V lost 0 bases to trimming and J lost 7 bases, with 19 bases between them.

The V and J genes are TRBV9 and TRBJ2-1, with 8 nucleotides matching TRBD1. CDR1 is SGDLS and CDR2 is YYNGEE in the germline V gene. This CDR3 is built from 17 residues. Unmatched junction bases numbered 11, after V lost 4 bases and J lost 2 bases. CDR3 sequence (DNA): TGTGCCAGCAGCCCCGATCCCCAGGGGGCGACCTACAATGAGCAGTTCTTC. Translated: CASSPDPQGATYNEQFF.

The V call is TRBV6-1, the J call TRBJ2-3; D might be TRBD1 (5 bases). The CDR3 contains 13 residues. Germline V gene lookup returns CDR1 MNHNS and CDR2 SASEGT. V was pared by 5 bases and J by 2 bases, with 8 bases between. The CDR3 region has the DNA TGTGCCAGCAGTAGACAGCACACAGATACGCAGTATTTT. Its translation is CASSRQHTDTQYF.

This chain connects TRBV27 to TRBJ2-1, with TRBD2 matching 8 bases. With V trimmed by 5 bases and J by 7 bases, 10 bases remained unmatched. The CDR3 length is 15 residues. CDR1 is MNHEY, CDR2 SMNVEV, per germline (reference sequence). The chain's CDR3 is CASSAPGLVSNEQFF. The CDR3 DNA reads TGTGCCAGCAGTGCCCCGGGACTAGTTAGTAATGAGCAGTTCTTC.

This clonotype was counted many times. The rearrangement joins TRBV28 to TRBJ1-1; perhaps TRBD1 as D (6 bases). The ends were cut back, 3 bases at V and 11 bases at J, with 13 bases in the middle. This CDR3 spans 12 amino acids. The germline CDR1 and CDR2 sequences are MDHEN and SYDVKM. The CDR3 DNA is TGTGCCAGCAGTTTTACAGGGTATCGGGCTTTCTTT. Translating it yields CASSFTGYRAFF.